These 27 T cell receptor beta chains originate from one sample sequenced in a study of CD8+CD57+ T cells in acquired aplastic anemia. Profiles of TCR beta VDJ and CDR3 were generated from a genomic DNA template. TCRdb reanalysed the reads using MiXCR and keeps one entry per CDR3 protein. This sample has 200,000 to 250,000 distinct CDR3 sequences; 34% occur once, and the top ten carry around 1.1%. Sequenced sample: sorted CD4+, CD8+, or CD8+CD57+ T cells (not recorded which) from PBMCs. The receptor source for this set is a human donor in good health, serving as a control.

There are many counts of this clonotype. The rearrangement uses TRBV12-3 or TRBV12-4 and TRBJ2-7; no clear D. The CDR3 runs 14 residues. V gave up 2 bases and J gave up 2 bases, with 10 bases separating them. The CDR3 protein is CASSLSAAAYEQYF. CDR3 DNA sequence: TGTGCCAGCAGTTTATCAGCAGCAGCCTACGAGCAGTACTTC.

This clonotype has a count of ten or more. This chain connects TRBV2 to TRBJ1-4, with 7 bases fitting TRBD1. Germline V gene lookup returns CDR1 SNHLY and CDR2 FYNNEI. Losses at the gene ends were 9 bases for V and 6 bases for J; bases not matched to a gene: 7. The CDR3 has 13 amino acids. The CDR3 DNA reads as TGTGCCAGTGGGACAGCCTGGCATGAAAAACTGTTTTTT. It codes for CASGTAWHEKLFF.

V gene TRBV11-1 combines with J gene TRBJ2-1; D may match TRBD1 or TRBD2 (6 bases each). V lost 10 bases, J lost 5 bases, and 21 bases lay in between. This CDR3 has 15 residues. From germline, CDR1 is SGHAT and CDR2 FQDESV (reference sequence). The CDR3 here is CAITDSFGSDNEQFF. The CDR3 DNA reads as TGTGCCATCACGGACAGCTTCGGGAGTGACAATGAGCAGTTCTTC.

About this clonotype: No DNA is shown, since the ends of the CDR3 on it are uncertain; the CDR3 is the one TCRdb lists. The CDR3: CASIYLCSAVPGGTEAFF. J is TRBJ1-1 and V is TRBV6-7; the table's D call, TRBD1, has no DNA check behind it. TRBV6-7 is an open reading frame, and its role is uncertain. Counting both end residues, the CDR3 totals 18 amino acids.

This clonotype was observed at least ten times. J is TRBJ1-6 and V is TRBV7-9; perhaps TRBD1 as D (5 bases). The germline gives CDR1 SEHNR, CDR2 FQNEAQ (reference sequence). This CDR3 contains 12 residues. The ends were cut back, 3 bases at V and 11 bases at J, with 8 bases in the middle. CDR3 in DNA: TGTGCCAGCAGCTTGGTGGGGGCACCCCTCCACTTT. Its translation: CASSLVGAPLHF.

The rearrangement joins TRBV2 to TRBJ2-7, with TRBD1 as a possible D gene (5 bases). V was cut by 2 bases and J by 1 base, with 21 bases left in between. This CDR3 comprises 18 residues. Germline values: CDR1 SNHLY, CDR2 FYNNEI. This CDR3 is CASSEYSVTGVGSYEQYF. DNA for the CDR3: TGTGCCAGCAGTGAATACAGCGTTACAGGCGTTGGATCCTACGAGCAGTACTTC.

Ten or more counts support this clonotype. At one boundary the junction diverges from the germline segment, which might be a read error. V usage is TRBV5-1 and J usage is TRBJ1-2, with unresolved D. This CDR3 is built from 12 residues. The germline V gene encodes CDR1 SGHRS and CDR2 YFSETQ. CDR3 protein: CASSLDSYSYTF. CDR3 in DNA: TGCGCCAGCAGCTTGGACAGCTATAGCTACACCTTC.

The chain is built from TRBV6-5 and TRBJ1-1, with D possibly being TRBD1 (5 bases). Trimming stripped 6 bases from V and 6 bases from J, with 8 bases between. CDR1 and CDR2 (germline): MNHEY, SVGAGI. The CDR3 extends over 11 amino acids. CDR3 nucleotides: TGTGCCAGCAGGGAGGGGCCTGAAGCTTTCTTT. Translated, it gives CASREGPEAFF.

About this clonotype: This likely comes from a read error, as the CDR3 has no conserved phenylalanine or tryptophan at its end. The chain combines TRBV25-1 with TRBJ2-5; TRBD2 is a possible D gene (5 bases). V was trimmed by 10 bases and J by 3 bases, leaving 24 bases between them. The CDR3 extends over 16 amino acids. Germline V CDR1 and CDR2: MGHDK, SYGVNS. CDR3 DNA: TGTGCCACCTTAGGGAGCTTCTTGAGGGCCAAAGAGACCCAGTACCTC. Its translation: CATLGSFLRAKETQYL.

This chain links TRBV5-1 with TRBJ2-7; 9 bases align to TRBD1. J gave up 5 bases and V 0 bases, and 9 bases lay outside the gene matches. Germline V CDR1 and CDR2: SGHRS, YFSETQ. The CDR3 is made up of 16 amino acids. The chain's CDR3 is CASSLGVGQGYHEQYF. DNA of the CDR3: TGCGCCAGCAGCTTGGGGGTAGGACAGGGGTACCACGAGCAGTACTTC.

The rearrangement joins TRBV11-2 to TRBJ2-7; the D call may be TRBD1 or TRBD2 (5 bases each). Between the trimmed V and J ends, which lost 5 bases and 0 bases, there was a span of 23 bases. The CDR3 runs to 18 residues. Per the germline V gene, CDR1 is SGHAT and CDR2 is FQNNGV. DNA for the CDR3: TGTGCCAGCAGCATCAATTATCCGGGACCGAGGAGCTCCTACGAGCAGTACTTC. Its translation: CASSINYPGPRSSYEQYF. The full variable domain, its missing parts supplied by reference TRBV11-2 and TRBJ2-7, is EAGVAQSPRYKIIEKRQSVAFWCNPISGHATLYWYQQILGQGPKLLIQFQNNGVVDDSQLPKDRFSAERLKGVDSTLKIQPAKLEDSAVYLCASSINYPGPRSSYEQYFGPGTRLTVT.

This clonotype was seen a few times. This may arise from a read error, as a much more abundant clone is one base away. J is TRBJ2-2 and V is TRBV19; TRBD2 agrees at 9 bases. The CDR3 totals 15 residues. Germline-derived CDR1 and CDR2 are LNHDA and SQIVND (reference sequence). DNA for the CDR3: TGTGCCAGTAGTATCAGCGGGAGGTCGGTCGGGGGGCTGTTTTTT. Residues: CASSISGRSVGGLFF.

About this clonotype: A much larger clone differs from this one at a single base, so this may be a read error. The chain uses TRBV14 and TRBJ2-1; D call uncertain. Germline loops: CDR1 SGHDN, CDR2 FVKESK. Trimming took off 1 base at V and 6 bases at J, with 10 bases between the two ends. This CDR3 comprises 14 residues. CDR3 DNA: TGTGCCAGCAGCCAAGGATTCAAGGGCAATGAGCAGTTCTTC. Protein sequence: CASSQGFKGNEQFF.

The CDR3 loop reads CATSSPPRGYTF. CDR3 coding DNA: TGTGCCACCAGCAGTCCCCCCAGGGGCTACACCTTC. J is TRBJ1-2 and V is TRBV15; no definite D call. CDR1 is LNHNV and CDR2 is YYDKDF in the germline V gene (reference sequence). V lost 3 bases, J lost 8 bases, and 10 bases lay in between. The CDR3 is 12 amino acids.

This chain joins TRBV5-1 and TRBJ2-2, with D tentatively TRBD1 (5 bases). The CDR3 length is 15 residues. Trimming pared 0 bases from V and 4 bases from J, leaving 10 bases between. Per germline, CDR1 SGHRS and CDR2 YFSETQ. The DNA of the CDR3 is TGCGCCAGCAGCTTGGAGTGGGGCGGCACCGGGGAGCTGTTTTTT. Protein sequence: CASSLEWGGTGELFF. Drawing the rest from reference TRBV5-1 and TRBJ2-2, the complete variable domain is KAGVTQTPRYLIKTRGQQVTLSCSPISGHRSVSWYQQTPGQGLQFLFEYFSETQRNKGNFPGRFSGRQFSNSRSEMNVSTLELGDSALYLCASSLEWGGTGELFFGEGSRLTVL.

This clonotype is medium-sized in the sample. The V and J genes are TRBV15 and TRBJ1-6, with 9 nucleotides matching TRBD1. CDR1 is LNHNV and CDR2 is YYDKDF in the germline V gene (reference sequence). V shed 3 bases and J 10 bases; nucleotides not matched to a gene: 7. The CDR3 has 15 amino acids. The CDR3 sequence is CATSSGDRAKSPLHF. CDR3 DNA: TGTGCCACCAGCAGTGGGGACAGGGCCAAATCACCCCTCCACTTT. The full variable domain, in which reference TRBV15 and TRBJ1-6 provide the parts outside the CDR3, is DAMVIQNPRYQVTQFGKPVTLSCSQTLNHNVMYWYQQKSSQAPKLLFHYYDKDFNNEADTPDNFQSRRPNTSFCFLDIRSPGLGDTAMYLCATSSGDRAKSPLHFGNGTRLTVT.

Of note for this clonotype: Given a much more abundant clone one base away, this may be a read error. The CDR3 carries no conserved terminal phenylalanine or tryptophan, so it likely arises from a read error. J is TRBJ2-5 and V is TRBV2; possibly TRBD2 for D (6 bases). CDR1 SNHLY and CDR2 FYNNEI come from the germline V gene. The CDR3 has 14 residues. V gave up 4 bases and J gave up 4 bases, with 13 bases separating them. The CDR3 sequence: CASSVWRVGETQYL. CDR3 in DNA: TGTGCCAGCAGTGTATGGAGGGTGGGAGAGACCCAGTACCTC.

The J gene is TRBJ1-1, the V gene TRBV11-1; D might be TRBD1 (5 bases). The germline V gene has CDR1 SGHAT and CDR2 FQDESV (reference sequence). The CDR3 is 16 residues long. V lost 7 bases to trimming and J lost 4 bases, with 22 bases between them. This CDR3 reads CASTKLWGGRGTEAFF. The CDR3 DNA reads TGTGCCAGCACCAAACTCTGGGGGGGTCGGGGCACTGAAGCTTTCTTT.

The table lists this clonotype with many counts. The chain links TRBV3-1 to TRBJ2-7; 7 nucleotides match TRBD1. The V segment lost 4 bases and the J segment 2 bases; nucleotides outside the gene matches: 8. The CDR3 contains 15 residues. From germline, CDR1 is LGHDT and CDR2 YNNKEL (reference sequence). Written as DNA, the CDR3 is TGTGCCAGCAGCCCCCACGGGACAGTCCCCTACGAGCAGTACTTC. This sequence encodes CASSPHGTVPYEQYF.

A note on this clonotype: Because it lacks the conserved phenylalanine or tryptophan at the end, this CDR3 is likely a read error. The chain employs TRBV12-3 or TRBV12-4 and TRBJ1-2; D gene uncertain. This CDR3 comprises 14 residues. V gave up 6 bases and J gave up 0 bases, with 11 bases separating them. CDR3 protein: CASSRVIANYGYTL. As DNA, the CDR3 is TGTGCCAGCAGCCGGGTGATTGCTAACTATGGCTACACCCTC.

This clonotype has only one observation. J is TRBJ1-3 and V is TRBV7-8; 7 nucleotides line up with TRBD1. CDR1 SGHVS and CDR2 FQNEAQ come from the germline V gene. The trim removed 5 bases at V and 3 bases at J, leaving 10 bases unmatched. The CDR3 covers 16 residues. DNA of the CDR3: TGTGCCAGCAGCCCCCAGACAGGGACGGTTGGAAACACCATATATTTT. Translation: CASSPQTGTVGNTIYF.

This clonotype was seen only a few times. The CDR3 reads CASSLDRASGNEQFF. The DNA for the CDR3 is TGTGCCAGCAGCTTAGACAGGGCTAGCGGAAATGAGCAGTTCTTC. This sequence joins TRBV11-2 and TRBJ2-1, with 7 bases lining up with TRBD2. Germline V gene lookup returns CDR1 SGHAT and CDR2 FQNNGV. After removal of 0 bases from V and 7 bases from J, the junction contained 6 bases not matched to a gene. The CDR3 covers 15 residues. The full variable domain, its missing parts supplied by reference TRBV11-2 and TRBJ2-1, is EAGVAQSPRYKIIEKRQSVAFWCNPISGHATLYWYQQILGQGPKLLIQFQNNGVVDDSQLPKDRFSAERLKGVDSTLKIQPAKLEDSAVYLCASSLDRASGNEQFFGPGTRLTVL.

This clonotype was observed at least ten times. This chain uses TRBV5-1 with TRBJ2-1, with TRBD2 matching 14 bases. The CDR3 is 14 amino acids. V shed 5 bases, J shed 8 bases, and the junction held 3 bases outside the gene matches. Germline CDR1 SGHRS, CDR2 YFSETQ. CDR3 sequence: CASRGLAGVDEQFF. CDR3 bases: TGCGCCAGCAGGGGACTAGCGGGAGTTGATGAGCAGTTCTTC.

This clonotype has at least ten counts. The chain links TRBV6-1 to TRBJ1-2; a possible D gene is TRBD1 (6 bases). In germline, CDR1 is MNHNS, CDR2 SASEGT. Trimming took 8 bases from V and 4 from J, leaving 20 bases between them. This CDR3 is 15 amino acids long. In nucleotides, the CDR3 is TGTGCCAGCGCCCCTTCTGCCAGGGGCAGCTATGGCTACACCTTC. It yields the protein CASAPSARGSYGYTF.

The chain has TRBV2 and TRBJ2-3; 7 bases match TRBD1. Trimming removed 6 bases from V and 2 bases from J; junction bases left unmatched: 5. This CDR3 comprises 14 residues. Germline CDR1 reads SNHLY; CDR2 reads FYNNEI. The DNA of the CDR3 is TGTGCCAGCAGCCAAACAGGGGCCACAGATACGCAGTATTTT. Protein sequence: CASSQTGATDTQYF.

Notes on this clonotype: This is likely a read error, given that the CDR3 carries no conserved phenylalanine or tryptophan at its end. The DNA is omitted, as the CDR3 cannot be located on it reliably, and the CDR3 follows TCRdb's listing. The chain has TRBV2 and TRBJ2-6; the table's TRBD1 call for D was not verified on the DNA. Germline V gene lookup returns CDR1 SNHLY and CDR2 FYNNEI. The CDR3 totals 8 residues, both ends included. This chain's CDR3 is CASRGRTS.

CDR3 in DNA: TGTGCCAGCAGTGATACAGGGAGGGCATCGTATGGCTACACCTTC. This sequence encodes CASSDTGRASYGYTF. The rearrangement links TRBV2 to TRBJ1-2; tentative D call: TRBD1 (6 bases). Trimming took off 3 bases at V and 5 bases at J, with 16 bases between the two ends. This CDR3 is 15 amino acids long. Germline V gene data show CDR1 as SNHLY and CDR2 as FYNNEI.